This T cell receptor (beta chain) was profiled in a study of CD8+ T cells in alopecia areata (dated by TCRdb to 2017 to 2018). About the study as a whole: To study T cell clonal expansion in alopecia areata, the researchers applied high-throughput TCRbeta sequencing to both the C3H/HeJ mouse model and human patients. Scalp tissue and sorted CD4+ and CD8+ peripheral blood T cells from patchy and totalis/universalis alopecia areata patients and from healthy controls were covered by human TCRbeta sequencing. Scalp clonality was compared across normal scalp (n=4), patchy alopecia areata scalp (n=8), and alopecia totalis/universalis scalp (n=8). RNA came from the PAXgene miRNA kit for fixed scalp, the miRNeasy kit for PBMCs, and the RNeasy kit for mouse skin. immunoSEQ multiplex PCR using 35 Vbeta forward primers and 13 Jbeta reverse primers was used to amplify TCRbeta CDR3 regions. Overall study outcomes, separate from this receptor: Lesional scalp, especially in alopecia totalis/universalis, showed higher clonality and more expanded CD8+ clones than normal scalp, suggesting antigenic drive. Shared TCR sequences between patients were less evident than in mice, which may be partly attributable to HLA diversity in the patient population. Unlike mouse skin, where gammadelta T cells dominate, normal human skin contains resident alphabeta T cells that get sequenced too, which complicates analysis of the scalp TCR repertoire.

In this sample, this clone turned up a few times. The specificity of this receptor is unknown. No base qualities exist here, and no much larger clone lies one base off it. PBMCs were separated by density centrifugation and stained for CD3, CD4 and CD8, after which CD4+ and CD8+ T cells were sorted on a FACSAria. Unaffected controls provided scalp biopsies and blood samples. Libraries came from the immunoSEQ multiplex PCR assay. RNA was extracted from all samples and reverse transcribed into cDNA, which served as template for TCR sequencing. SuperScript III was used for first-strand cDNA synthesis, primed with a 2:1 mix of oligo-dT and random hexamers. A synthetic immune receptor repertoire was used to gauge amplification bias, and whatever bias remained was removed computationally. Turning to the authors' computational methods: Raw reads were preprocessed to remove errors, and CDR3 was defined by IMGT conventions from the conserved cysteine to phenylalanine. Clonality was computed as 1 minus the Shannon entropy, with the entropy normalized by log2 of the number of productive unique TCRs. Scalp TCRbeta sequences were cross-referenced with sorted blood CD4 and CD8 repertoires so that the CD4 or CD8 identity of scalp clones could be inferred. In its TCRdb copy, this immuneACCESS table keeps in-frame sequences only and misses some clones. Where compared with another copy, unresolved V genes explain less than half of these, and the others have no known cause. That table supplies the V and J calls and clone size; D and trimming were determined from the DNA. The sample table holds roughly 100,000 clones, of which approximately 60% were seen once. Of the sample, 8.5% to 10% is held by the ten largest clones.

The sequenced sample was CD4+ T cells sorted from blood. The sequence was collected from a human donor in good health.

The CDR3 amino acid sequence is: CSVVGGGGRETQYF. DNA sequence: TGCAGCGTTGTTGGGGGCGGGGGTCGTGAGACCCAGTACTTC. The chain was built from TRBV29-1 and TRBJ2-5, with TRBD2 tentatively as D gene (7 bases match). From cysteine to phenylalanine, the CDR3 is 14 amino acids long. The CDR3 DNA has 42 bases and is translated from base 1. The germline V gene sets CDR1 to SQVTM and CDR2 to ANQGSEA. Trimming at the junction amounts to 4 bases on V and 5 bases on J, and the germline ends lie 17 bases apart. Supplemented by the reference TRBV29-1 and TRBJ2-5 proteins around the CDR3, the complete variable domain is SAVISQKPSRDICQRGTSLTIQCQVDSQVTMMFWYRQQPGQSLTLIATANQGSEATYESGFVIDKFPISRPNLTFSTLTVSNMSPEDSSIYLCSVVGGGGRETQYFGPGTRLLVL.